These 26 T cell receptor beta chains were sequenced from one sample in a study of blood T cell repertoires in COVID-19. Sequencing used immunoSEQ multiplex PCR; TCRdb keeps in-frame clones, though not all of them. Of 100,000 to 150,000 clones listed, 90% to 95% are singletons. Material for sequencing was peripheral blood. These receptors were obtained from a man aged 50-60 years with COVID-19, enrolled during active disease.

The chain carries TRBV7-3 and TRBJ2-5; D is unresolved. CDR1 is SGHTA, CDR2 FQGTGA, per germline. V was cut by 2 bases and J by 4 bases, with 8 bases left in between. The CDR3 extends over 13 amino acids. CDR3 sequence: CASSLWSGETQYF. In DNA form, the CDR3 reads TGTGCCAGCAGCTTATGGTCGGGAGAGACCCAGTACTTC.

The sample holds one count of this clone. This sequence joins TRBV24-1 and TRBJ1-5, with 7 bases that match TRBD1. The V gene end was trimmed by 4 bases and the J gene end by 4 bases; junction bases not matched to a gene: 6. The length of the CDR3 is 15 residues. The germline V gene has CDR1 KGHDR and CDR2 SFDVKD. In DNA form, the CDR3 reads TGTGCCACCAGTGACCGAGGGGGCGGAAATCAGCCCCAGCATTTT. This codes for CATSDRGGGNQPQHF.

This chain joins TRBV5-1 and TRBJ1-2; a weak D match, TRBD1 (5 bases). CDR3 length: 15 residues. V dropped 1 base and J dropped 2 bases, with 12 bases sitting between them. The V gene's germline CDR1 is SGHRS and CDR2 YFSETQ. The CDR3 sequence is CASSLQTGANYGYTF. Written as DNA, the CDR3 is TGCGCCAGCAGCTTGCAAACAGGCGCCAACTATGGCTACACCTTC.

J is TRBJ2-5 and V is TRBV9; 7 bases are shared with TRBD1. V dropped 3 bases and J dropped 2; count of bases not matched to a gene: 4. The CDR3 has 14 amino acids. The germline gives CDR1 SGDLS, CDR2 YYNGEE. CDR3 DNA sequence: TGTGCCAGCAGCGCGGGACAGACACAAGAGACCCAGTACTTC. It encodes CASSAGQTQETQYF.

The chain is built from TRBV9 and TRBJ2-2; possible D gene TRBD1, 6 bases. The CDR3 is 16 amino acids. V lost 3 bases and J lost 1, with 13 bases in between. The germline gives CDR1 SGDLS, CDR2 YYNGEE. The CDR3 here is CASSAPPTGNTGELFF. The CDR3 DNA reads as TGTGCCAGCAGCGCCCCCCCGACAGGGAACACCGGGGAGCTGTTTTTT.

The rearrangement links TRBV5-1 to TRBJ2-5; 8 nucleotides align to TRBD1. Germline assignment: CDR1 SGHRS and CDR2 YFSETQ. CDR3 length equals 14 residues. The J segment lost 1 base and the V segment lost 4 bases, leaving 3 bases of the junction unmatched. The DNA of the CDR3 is TGCGCCAGCAGCGTCGGACAGGGCCAAGAGACCCAGTACTTC. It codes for CASSVGQGQETQYF.

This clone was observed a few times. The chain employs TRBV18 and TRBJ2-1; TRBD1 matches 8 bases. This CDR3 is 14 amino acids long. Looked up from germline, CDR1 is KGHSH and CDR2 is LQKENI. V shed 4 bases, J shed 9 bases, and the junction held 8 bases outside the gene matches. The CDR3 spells CASSLDRVVTEQFF. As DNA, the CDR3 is TGTGCCAGCTCACTGGACAGGGTAGTCACTGAGCAGTTCTTC.

DNA of the CDR3: TGTGCCAGCAGCACACAGGGGGGAGACTACGAGCAGTACTTC. It encodes CASSTQGGDYEQYF. The chain has TRBV7-2 and TRBJ2-7; TRBD1 matches at 8 bases. The CDR3 runs 14 residues. Germline V lookup: CDR1 SGHTA, CDR2 FQGNSA. V trimming: 5 bases; J trimming: 3 bases; junction bases outside the gene matches: 6.

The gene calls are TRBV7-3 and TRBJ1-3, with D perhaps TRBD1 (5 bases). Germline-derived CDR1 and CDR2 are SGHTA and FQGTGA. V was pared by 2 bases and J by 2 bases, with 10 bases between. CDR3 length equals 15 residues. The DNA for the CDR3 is TGTGCCAGCAGCTTACCAGGGATTACTGGAAACACCATATATTTT. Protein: CASSLPGITGNTIYF.

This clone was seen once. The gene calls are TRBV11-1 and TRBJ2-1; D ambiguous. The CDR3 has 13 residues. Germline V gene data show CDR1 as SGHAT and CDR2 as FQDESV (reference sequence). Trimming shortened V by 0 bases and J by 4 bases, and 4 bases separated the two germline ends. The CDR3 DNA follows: TGTGCCAGCAGCTTAGCCCTATACAATGAGCAGTTCTTC. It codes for CASSLALYNEQFF.

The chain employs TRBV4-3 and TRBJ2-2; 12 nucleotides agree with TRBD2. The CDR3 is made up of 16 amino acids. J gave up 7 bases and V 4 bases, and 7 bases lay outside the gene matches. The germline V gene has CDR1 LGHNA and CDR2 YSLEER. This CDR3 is CASSLRLAGEIGELFF. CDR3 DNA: TGCGCCAGCAGCCTCAGACTAGCGGGAGAGATCGGGGAGCTGTTTTTT.

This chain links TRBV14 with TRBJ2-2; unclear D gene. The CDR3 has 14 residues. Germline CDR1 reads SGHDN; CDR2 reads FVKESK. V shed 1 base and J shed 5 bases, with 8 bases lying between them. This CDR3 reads CASSQAIRTGELFF. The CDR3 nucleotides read TGTGCCAGCAGCCAAGCTATAAGAACCGGGGAGCTGTTTTTT.

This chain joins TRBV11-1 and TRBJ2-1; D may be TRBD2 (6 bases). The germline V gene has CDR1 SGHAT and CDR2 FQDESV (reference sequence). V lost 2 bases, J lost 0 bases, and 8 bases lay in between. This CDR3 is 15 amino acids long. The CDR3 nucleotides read TGTGCCAGCAGCTTACGGGAGAGCTCCTACAATGAGCAGTTCTTC. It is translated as CASSLRESSYNEQFF.

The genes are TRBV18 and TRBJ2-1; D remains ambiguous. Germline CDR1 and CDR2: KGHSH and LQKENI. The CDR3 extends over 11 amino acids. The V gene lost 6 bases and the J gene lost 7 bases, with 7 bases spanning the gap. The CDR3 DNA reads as TGTGCCAGCTCTTTCGGGAATGAGCAGTTCTTC. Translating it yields CASSFGNEQFF.

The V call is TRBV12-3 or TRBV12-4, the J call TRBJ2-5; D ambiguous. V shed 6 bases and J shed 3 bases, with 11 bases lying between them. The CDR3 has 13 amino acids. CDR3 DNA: TGTGCCAGCAGCCCACTGGTTAAAGAGACCCAGTACTTC. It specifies CASSPLVKETQYF.

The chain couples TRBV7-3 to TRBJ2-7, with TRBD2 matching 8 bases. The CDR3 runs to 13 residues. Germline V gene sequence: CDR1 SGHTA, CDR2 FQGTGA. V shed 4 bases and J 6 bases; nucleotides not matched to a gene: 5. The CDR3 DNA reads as TGTGCCAGCAGCTGGAGGGCGGGAGGCGAGCAGTACTTC. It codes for CASSWRAGGEQYF.

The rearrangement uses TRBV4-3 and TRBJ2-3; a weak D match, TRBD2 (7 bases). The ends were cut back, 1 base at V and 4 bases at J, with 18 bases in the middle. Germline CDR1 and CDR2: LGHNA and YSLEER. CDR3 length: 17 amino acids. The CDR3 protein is CASSQARGGGSADTQYF. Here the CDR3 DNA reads TGCGCCAGCAGCCAAGCTCGTGGGGGCGGGAGTGCAGATACGCAGTATTTT.

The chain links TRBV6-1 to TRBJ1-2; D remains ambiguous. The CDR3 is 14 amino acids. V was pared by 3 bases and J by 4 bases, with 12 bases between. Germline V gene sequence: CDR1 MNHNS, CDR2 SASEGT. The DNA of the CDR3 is TGTGCCAGCAGTGAGGGCGGGTCCCTCTATGGCTACACCTTC. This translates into CASSEGGSLYGYTF.

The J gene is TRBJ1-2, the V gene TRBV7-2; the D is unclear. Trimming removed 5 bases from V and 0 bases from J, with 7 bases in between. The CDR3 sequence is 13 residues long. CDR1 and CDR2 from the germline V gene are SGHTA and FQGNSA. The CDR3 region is CASSQTANYGYTF. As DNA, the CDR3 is TGTGCCAGCAGCCAAACAGCTAACTATGGCTACACCTTC. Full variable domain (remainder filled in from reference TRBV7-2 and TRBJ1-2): GAGVSQSPSNKVTEKGKDVELRCDPISGHTALYWYRQSLGQGLEFLIYFQGNSAPDKSGLPSDRFSAERTGGSVSTLTIQRTQQEDSAVYLCASSQTANYGYTFGSGTRLTVV.

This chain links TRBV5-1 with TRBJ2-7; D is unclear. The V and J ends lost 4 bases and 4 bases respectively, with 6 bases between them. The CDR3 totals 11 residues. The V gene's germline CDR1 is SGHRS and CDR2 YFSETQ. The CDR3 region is CASSGQYEQYF. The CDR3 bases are TGCGCCAGCAGCGGGCAGTACGAGCAGTACTTC. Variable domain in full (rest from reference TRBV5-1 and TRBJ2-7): KAGVTQTPRYLIKTRGQQVTLSCSPISGHRSVSWYQQTPGQGLQFLFEYFSETQRNKGNFPGRFSGRQFSNSRSEMNVSTLELGDSALYLCASSGQYEQYFGPGTRLTVT.

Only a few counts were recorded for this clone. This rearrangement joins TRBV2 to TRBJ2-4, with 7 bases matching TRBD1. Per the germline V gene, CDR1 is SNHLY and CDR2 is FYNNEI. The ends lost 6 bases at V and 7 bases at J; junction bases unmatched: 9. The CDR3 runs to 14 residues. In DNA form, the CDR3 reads TGTGCCAGCAGCGAGACAGGGTGGATTAACATTCAGTACTTC. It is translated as CASSETGWINIQYF.

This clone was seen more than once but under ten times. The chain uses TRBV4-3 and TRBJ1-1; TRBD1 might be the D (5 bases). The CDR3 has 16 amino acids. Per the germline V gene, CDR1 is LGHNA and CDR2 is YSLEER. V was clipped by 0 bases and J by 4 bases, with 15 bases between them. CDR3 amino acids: CASSQEGVGGLTEAFF. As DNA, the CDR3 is TGCGCCAGCAGCCAAGAGGGGGTGGGAGGGCTCACTGAAGCTTTCTTT.

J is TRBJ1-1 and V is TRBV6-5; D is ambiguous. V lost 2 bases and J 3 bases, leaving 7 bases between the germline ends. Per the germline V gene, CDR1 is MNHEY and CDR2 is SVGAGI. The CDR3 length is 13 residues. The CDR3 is CASSYEYDTEAFF. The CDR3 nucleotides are TGTGCCAGCAGTTACGAGTATGACACTGAAGCTTTCTTT.

CDR3 sequence: CASSTGTLEAFF. Here the CDR3 DNA reads TGTGCCAGCAGCACCGGGACACTTGAAGCTTTCTTT. The rearrangement links TRBV6-2 or TRBV6-3 to TRBJ1-1; the D gene is possibly TRBD1 (6 bases). Germline CDR1 is MNHEY and CDR2 is SVGEGT. The CDR3 covers 12 residues. The ends were cut back, 6 bases at V and 7 bases at J, with 12 bases in the middle.

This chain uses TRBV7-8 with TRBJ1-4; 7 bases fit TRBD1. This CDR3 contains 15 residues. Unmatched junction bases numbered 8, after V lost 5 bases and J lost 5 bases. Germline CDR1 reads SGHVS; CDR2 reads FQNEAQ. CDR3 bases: TGTGCCAGCAGCCCTCGGGACAGTTTAAATGAAAAACTGTTTTTT. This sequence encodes CASSPRDSLNEKLFF.

The CDR3 nucleotides read TGTGCCAGCATGGGACAGATCAATCAGCCCCAGCATTTT. Protein sequence: CASMGQINQPQHF. The V gene is TRBV6-6, the J gene TRBJ1-5; 7 bases fit TRBD1. Trimming at V came to 7 bases and at J to 3 bases, leaving 3 bases not matched to a gene. This CDR3 comprises 13 residues. CDR1 and CDR2 from the germline V gene are MNHNY and SVGAGI (reference sequence).